This T cell receptor (beta chain) was sequenced during a study of T cell repertoires in cytomegalovirus infection. This clonotype was seen many times. TCRdb processed the reads anew with MiXCR; each CDR3 protein has one entry. The sample consists of 65,000 to 95,000 distinct CDR3 sequences, around 3.5% of them appearing once. V lost 6 bases, J lost 1 base, and 18 bases lay in between. Germline assignment: CDR1 SEHNR and CDR2 FQNEAQ (reference sequence). The CDR3 consists of 16 residues. This sequence joins TRBV7-9 and TRBJ1-1, with D tentatively TRBD1 (5 bases). The sequence came from a human donor in good health (CMV status not recorded). Some clones in this sample may be carry-over from other donors' samples. Sequencing input: PBMCs. CDR3 amino acids: CASRSGAWAANTEAFF. The CDR3 region has the DNA TGTGCCAGCAGGTCCGGGGCGTGGGCTGCGAACACTGAAGCTTTCTTT.